This note documents a single T cell receptor beta chain sequence. The sample belongs to a study of identifying expanded T cells in peripheral blood. Repertoires were generated with immunoSEQ multiplex PCR, while TCRdb's copy carries only in-frame clones and drops some. Counted here are approximately 100,000 clones, roughly 90% occurring once; the ten biggest clones make up 3% to 5%. V was shortened by 2 bases and J by 6 bases, with 11 bases between the two germline ends. Germline loops: CDR1 SGHAT, CDR2 FQNNGV. This CDR3 has 13 residues. The clonotype was recovered from a person between 18 and 70 years old in good health. The sample comprised blood. The V gene is TRBV11-2, the J gene TRBJ2-7; D is tentatively TRBD1 or TRBD2 (5 bases each). CDR3 in amino acids: CASSLQGVPEQYF. CDR3 bases: TGTGCCAGCAGCTTACAGGGAGTCCCCGAGCAGTACTTC.